This is a list of T cell receptor beta chains from one sample in a study of Ad26.COV2.S vaccination and SARS-CoV-2 variants. TCRdb keeps only in-frame clones here, not all; method: immunoSEQ multiplex PCR. The sample has over 400,000 clones; approximately 92% are singletons. The sequences come from peripheral blood, collected in a trial of Ad26.COV2.S vaccine versus placebo. These receptors were obtained from a person aged 18 to 59 who received the Ad26.COV2.S COVID-19 vaccine or a placebo. The CDR3 runs from the conserved cysteine through the conserved F or W. The order of the fields is D gene, clone size, V gene, J gene, CDR3 protein, CDR3 DNA. A D gene is named only where the DNA matches it firmly. Only some rows state a clone size, as once, few, many or a class for expanded clones.

-	-	TRBV28	TRBJ2-7	CASSFYRGAPYEQYF	TGTGCCAGCAGTTTCTATCGGGGGGCGCCCTACGAGCAGTACTTC
-	once	TRBV29-1	TRBJ2-7	CSVDSRDNSYEQYF	TGCAGCGTTGACAGCCGTGACAACTCCTACGAGCAGTACTTC
-	-	TRBV29-1	TRBJ2-3	CSVRYGDFTDTQYF	TGCAGCGTTCGATATGGGGATTTCACAGATACGCAGTATTTT
TRBD1	-	TRBV6-5	TRBJ2-7	CASSSGTGVFEQYF	TGTGCCAGCAGTTCCGGGACAGGGGTGTTCGAGCAGTACTTC
TRBD1	-	TRBV18	TRBJ2-7	CASSSQGEVSYEQYF	TGTGCCAGCTCATCACAGGGGGAAGTCTCCTACGAGCAGTACTTC
TRBD1	-	TRBV4-3	TRBJ2-3	CASSQGIGQGEYF	TGCGCCAGCAGCCAAGGAATAGGACAGGGGGAGTATTTT
-	-	TRBV6-5	TRBJ2-5	CASSPLTQETQYF	TGTGCCAGCAGTCCCTTGACCCAAGAGACCCAGTACTTC
-	-	TRBV5-1	TRBJ2-2	CASSPPGTNTGELFF	TGCGCCAGCAGCCCTCCGGGGACGAACACCGGGGAGCTGTTTTTT
-	-	TRBV4-3	TRBJ2-2	CASSHGRFGELFF	TGCGCCAGCAGCCATGGACGTTTCGGGGAGCTGTTTTTT
-	-	TRBV5-1	TRBJ2-2	CASSPPFANTGELFF	TGCGCCAGCAGCCCCCCCTTCGCGAACACCGGGGAGCTGTTTTTT
-	-	TRBV7-9	TRBJ2-1	CASSLLSADEQFF	TGTGCCAGCAGCTTACTCAGCGCAGATGAGCAGTTCTTC
TRBD1	-	TRBV27	TRBJ1-5	CASSFAPGTGNQPQHF	TGTGCCAGCAGTTTTGCCCCCGGGACAGGGAATCAGCCCCAGCATTTT
-	few	TRBV27	TRBJ1-1	CASSPGTDRTTEAFF	TGTGCCAGCAGCCCTGGGACGGACCGCACCACTGAAGCTTTCTTT
-	-	TRBV30	TRBJ1-6	CAWSVGAGGNSPLHF	TGTGCCTGGAGTGTGGGAGCGGGGGGTAATTCACCCCTCCACTTT
-	-	TRBV18	TRBJ2-7	CASSPPGTALREQYF	TGTGCCAGCTCGCCACCGGGGACCGCTCTGCGCGAGCAGTACTTC
TRBD2	-	TRBV28	TRBJ2-1	CASRLAGGNEQFF	TGTGCCAGCAGGCTAGCGGGGGGCAATGAGCAGTTCTTC
-	-	TRBV10-1	TRBJ2-2	CASSAHTGELFF	TGCGCCAGCAGTGCGCACACCGGGGAGCTGTTTTTT
-	-	TRBV5-5	TRBJ1-1	CASSFFLNPEAFF	TGTGCCAGCAGCTTTTTTCTCAACCCTGAAGCTTTCTTT
TRBD1	-	TRBV6-6	TRBJ2-3	CASSRFTNRGRTDTQYF	TGTGCCAGCAGCCGATTCACGAACAGGGGGCGGACAGATACGCAGTATTTT
-	-	TRBV6-6	TRBJ1-6	CASSYGQSYNSPLHF	TGTGCCAGCAGTTACGGACAATCCTATAATTCACCCCTCCACTTT
TRBD1	-	TRBV28	TRBJ1-2	CASRSTGGGGYTF	TGTGCCAGCAGATCTACAGGGGGCGGTGGCTACACCTTC
-	few	TRBV5-6	TRBJ2-2	CASSLVPDTGELFF	TGTGCCAGCAGCTTGGTACCTGACACCGGGGAGCTGTTTTTT
TRBD1	-	TRBV5-8	TRBJ1-5	CASSLSAGGSRQPQHF	TGTGCCAGCAGCTTGTCGGCAGGGGGAAGTCGACAGCCCCAGCATTTT
-	-	TRBV19	TRBJ2-7	CASSRGHAYEQYF	TGTGCCAGTAGTCGGGGACACGCCTACGAGCAGTACTTC
-	-	TRBV6-6	TRBJ1-1	CASSYLDLVEAFF	TGTGCCAGCAGTTACTTGGACCTAGTTGAAGCTTTCTTT
-	-	TRBV14	TRBJ2-7	CASSQDTVSSYEQYF	TGTGCCAGCAGCCAGGATACAGTGAGCTCCTACGAGCAGTACTTC
-	-	TRBV20-1	TRBJ1-1	CSARSVEAFF	TGCAGTGCCCGGAGCGTTGAAGCTTTCTTT
-	-	TRBV5-1	TRBJ2-1	CASSLLGSEQFF	TGCGCCAGCAGCTTGCTGGGGAGTGAGCAGTTCTTC
-	-	TRBV30	TRBJ2-2	CAWSVLGGGELFF	TGTGCCTGGAGTGTACTGGGAGGCGGGGAGCTGTTTTTT
-	-	TRBV7-2	TRBJ1-1	CASSLLKGREAFF	TGTGCCAGCAGCTTGCTTAAGGGGCGGGAGGCTTTCTTT
-	-	TRBV6-5	TRBJ2-7	CASRRPGPSYEQYF	TGTGCCAGCAGGAGGCCAGGGCCGTCCTACGAGCAGTACTTC
-	-	TRBV28	TRBJ1-2	CASSPVDGYGYTF	TGTGCCAGCAGCCCCGTTGATGGCTATGGCTACACCTTC
TRBD2	-	TRBV7-6	TRBJ2-1	CASSRESGGARGEQFF	TGTGCCAGCAGCCGGGAGAGCGGGGGGGCCCGTGGGGAGCAGTTCTTC
-	-	TRBV4-1	TRBJ2-3	CASSQVYLTDTQYF	TGCGCCAGCAGCCAAGTTTATTTAACAGATACGCAGTATTTT
TRBD1	few	TRBV6-2/TRBV6-3	TRBJ1-5	CASSDRGRRYSNQPQHF	TGTGCCAGCAGCGACAGGGGGCGAAGGTATAGCAATCAGCCCCAGCATTTT
-	-	TRBV29-1	TRBJ2-1	CSVSVSPARRSEQFF	TGCAGCGTGTCGGTGTCCCCAGCCCGGCGGAGTGAGCAGTTCTTC